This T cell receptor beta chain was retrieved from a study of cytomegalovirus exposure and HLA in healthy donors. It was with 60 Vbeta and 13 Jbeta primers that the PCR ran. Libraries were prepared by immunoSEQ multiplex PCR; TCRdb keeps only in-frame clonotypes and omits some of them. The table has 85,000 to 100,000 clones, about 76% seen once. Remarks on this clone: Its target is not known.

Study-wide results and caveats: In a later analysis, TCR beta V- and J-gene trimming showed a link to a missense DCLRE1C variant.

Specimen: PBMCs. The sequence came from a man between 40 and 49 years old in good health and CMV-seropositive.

In nucleotides, the CDR3 is TGTGCCAGCAGCTTAGGGCAGGGTTGGACTGAAGCTTTCTTT. This gives the protein CASSLGQGWTEAFF. The chain carries TRBV7-9 and TRBJ1-1, with D possibly TRBD1 on 5 matching bases. This CDR3 contains 14 residues. V dropped 1 base and J dropped 5 bases, with 11 bases sitting between them. The V gene's germline CDR1 is SEHNR and CDR2 FQNEAQ (reference sequence).